This is a list of T cell receptor beta chains from one sample in a study of OX40 agonist ivuxolimab in advanced cancers. Sequencing was performed with immunoSEQ multiplex PCR; in TCRdb, only in-frame clones are kept and a portion is missing. Here the sample spans some 70,000 clones, more than 70% being singletons. The material sequenced was CD4+ or CD8+ T cells sorted from blood, taken in a trial of the OX40 agonist ivuxolimab. These receptors came from an adult with an advanced solid tumor such as melanoma, head and neck, liver or kidney cancer. Each CDR3 is given with its conserved first and last residue. The order of the fields is V gene, J gene, D gene, clone size, CDR3 protein, CDR3 DNA. A D gene is named only where the DNA matches it firmly. Clone size is not always given. Where it is, it says once, few, many or a class for expanded clones.

TRBV19	TRBJ1-2	.	.	CASSLNTGPWVGYTF	TGTGCCAGTAGTCTTAATACAGGGCCTTGGGTTGGCTACACCTTC
TRBV4-1	TRBJ1-1	.	.	CASSHPRGEPNTEAFF	TGCGCCAGCAGCCACCCTCGAGGGGAACCGAACACTGAAGCTTTCTTT
TRBV9	TRBJ1-2	.	.	CASSPTVVPNYGYTF	TGTGCCAGCAGCCCGACAGTCGTTCCTAACTATGGCTACACCTTC
TRBV27	TRBJ1-6	.	.	CASSSGGSYNSPLHF	TGTGCCAGCAGTTCGGGGGGCTCCTATAATTCACCCCTCCACTTT
TRBV7-3	TRBJ2-1	TRBD1	.	CASSQGATSYNEQFF	TGTGCCAGCAGCCAGGGGGCGACTTCCTACAATGAGCAGTTCTTC
TRBV6-5	TRBJ2-3	.	.	CASSYHRDTQYF	TGTGCCAGCAGTTACCACCGGGATACGCAGTATTTT
TRBV28	TRBJ1-5	.	.	CASSWGDQPQHF	TGTGCCAGCAGTTGGGGGGATCAGCCCCAGCATTTT
TRBV4-3	TRBJ1-1	.	few	CASSHLRQNTEAFF	TGCGCCAGCAGCCATCTCAGACAGAACACTGAAGCTTTCTTT
TRBV9	TRBJ2-2	.	few	CASSDGIGVSGELFF	TGTGCCAGCAGCGACGGGATCGGGGTTAGCGGGGAGCTGTTTTTT
TRBV29-1	TRBJ1-1	.	.	CSVARQSEAFF	TGCAGCGTTGCGAGGCAGAGTGAAGCTTTCTTT
TRBV30	TRBJ1-5	.	.	CAWKKGGSNQPQHF	TGTGCCTGGAAAAAGGGAGGGAGCAATCAGCCCCAGCATTTT
TRBV18	TRBJ1-2	TRBD1	.	CASSPGQGAEGYTF	TGTGCCAGCTCACCGGGACAGGGGGCGGAAGGCTACACCTTC
TRBV5-4	TRBJ1-2	TRBD1	.	CASSYWQGADGYTF	TGTGCCAGCAGCTATTGGCAGGGGGCGGATGGCTACACCTTC
TRBV5-5	TRBJ1-1	TRBD1	.	CASSSTGQGNTEAFF	TGTGCCAGCAGCTCGACGGGACAGGGGAACACTGAAGCTTTCTTT
TRBV9	TRBJ1-2	.	.	CASSATGGYTF	TGTGCCAGCAGCGCGACAGGCGGCTACACCTTC
TRBV30	TRBJ1-1	.	.	CAWSPYTEAFF	TGTGCCTGGAGTCCATACACTGAAGCTTTCTTT
TRBV10-2	TRBJ2-3	TRBD2	.	CATVPLIAGGSTDTQYF	TGCGCCACCGTGCCCCTAATAGCGGGGGGGAGCACAGATACGCAGTATTTT
TRBV2	TRBJ1-2	.	few	CASSEIYDYGYTF	TGTGCCAGCAGTGAAATATACGACTATGGCTACACCTTC
TRBV6-5	TRBJ1-1	.	.	CASSYQEGLTEAFF	TGTGCCAGCAGTTACCAGGAGGGCCTCACTGAAGCTTTCTTT
TRBV6-5	TRBJ2-1	.	.	CASRRGGLINEQFF	TGTGCCAGCAGACGAGGGGGTTTAATCAATGAGCAGTTCTTC
TRBV28	TRBJ2-7	TRBD2	.	CASSPGGSGGTQYF	TGTGCCAGCAGCCCGGGGGGTAGCGGGGGTACGCAGTACTTC
TRBV2	TRBJ1-2	.	.	CASSEQRAGYGYTF	TGTGCCAGCAGTGAACAGAGGGCGGGCTATGGCTACACCTTC
TRBV28	TRBJ2-5	.	.	CASSFGGRETQYF	TGTGCCAGCAGTTTTGGTGGGAGGGAGACCCAGTACTTC
TRBV10-1	TRBJ2-7	TRBD2	once	CAFRILAGITYEQYF	TGCGCCTTTAGGATACTAGCGGGAATAACCTACGAGCAGTACTTC
TRBV7-3	TRBJ2-3	.	.	CASSLTPGSGDTQYF	TGTGCCAGCAGCTTAACCCCAGGCTCGGGAGATACGCAGTATTTT
TRBV2	TRBJ2-5	TRBD2	.	CASSGIRLAGRETQYF	TGTGCCAGCAGTGGTATTCGACTAGCGGGACGAGAGACCCAGTACTTC
TRBV2	TRBJ2-2	.	.	CASRGTVTGELFF	TGTGCCAGCAGGGGGACCGTCACCGGGGAGCTGTTTTTT
TRBV27	TRBJ1-4	TRBD1	.	CASRRGDRSNEKLFF	TGTGCCAGCAGACGAGGGGACAGAAGTAATGAAAAACTGTTTTTT
TRBV27	TRBJ2-2	.	.	CASSSSRQGTGELFF	TGTGCCAGCAGTTCTTCTAGACAAGGCACCGGGGAGCTGTTTTTT
TRBV5-1	TRBJ1-1	TRBD1	.	CASSLRQGPNTEAFF	TGCGCCAGCAGCCTTAGACAGGGGCCGAACACTGAAGCTTTCTTT
TRBV5-4	TRBJ1-5	.	.	CASSLAGGPQHF	TGTGCCAGCAGCTTGGCTGGGGGTCCCCAGCATTTT
TRBV19	TRBJ2-3	.	few	CASSPLGARTQYF	TGTGCCAGTAGTCCCCTTGGCGCAAGGACGCAGTATTTT
TRBV7-6	TRBJ2-5	TRBD1	few	CASSMDREETQYF	TGTGCCAGCAGCATGGACAGGGAAGAGACCCAGTACTTC
TRBV18	TRBJ2-3	.	.	CASSPPRLGVDTQYF	TGTGCCAGCTCACCACCGCGACTAGGGGTAGATACGCAGTATTTT
TRBV2	TRBJ1-2	.	.	CASSLYGYTF	TGTGCCAGCAGTCTCTATGGCTACACCTTC
TRBV4-1	TRBJ2-3	.	.	CASSQERTPPADTQYF	TGCGCCAGCAGCCAAGAACGGACTCCCCCGGCAGATACGCAGTATTTT
TRBV25-1	TRBJ2-3	.	few	CASRGPPTDTQYF	TGTGCCAGCAGGGGCCCACCCACAGATACGCAGTATTTT
TRBV5-1	TRBJ2-1	TRBD2	.	CASSLRAGGVSNEQFF	TGCGCCAGCAGCTTGAGAGCGGGAGGAGTCTCGAATGAGCAGTTCTTC
TRBV7-2	TRBJ1-2	.	.	CASTKDFYGYTF	TGTGCCAGCACTAAGGATTTCTATGGCTACACCTTC
TRBV19	TRBJ1-2	.	.	CASSLGVGGYGYTF	TGTGCCAGTAGCCTCGGGGTGGGCGGCTATGGCTACACCTTC
TRBV5-1	TRBJ2-1	.	.	CASSLIGAYNEQFF	TGCGCCAGCAGCTTGATTGGCGCCTACAATGAGCAGTTCTTC
TRBV7-2	TRBJ1-1	.	many	CASSSGQFGTEAFF	TGTGCCAGCAGCTCTGGACAGTTCGGGACTGAAGCTTTCTTT
TRBV7-3	TRBJ2-1	.	.	CASSSVTGGYNEQFF	TGTGCCAGCAGCTCCGTCACCGGGGGCTACAATGAGCAGTTCTTC
TRBV28	TRBJ1-1	.	.	CASNIRGNTEAFF	TGTGCCAGCAACATTAGGGGGAACACTGAAGCTTTCTTT
TRBV9	TRBJ2-2	TRBD1	.	CASSSGQRNTGELFF	TGTGCCAGCAGCTCGGGACAGAGAAACACCGGGGAGCTGTTTTTT
TRBV10-2	TRBJ2-2	TRBD1	.	CASRTGGYTGELFF	TGCGCCAGCAGGACAGGGGGGTACACCGGGGAGCTGTTTTTT
TRBV15	TRBJ2-1	.	.	CATGDRSHNEQFF	TGTGCCACCGGCGACAGGTCTCACAATGAGCAGTTCTTC
TRBV2	TRBJ2-5	.	.	CASYLQETQYF	TGTGCCAGCTATCTTCAAGAGACCCAGTACTTC